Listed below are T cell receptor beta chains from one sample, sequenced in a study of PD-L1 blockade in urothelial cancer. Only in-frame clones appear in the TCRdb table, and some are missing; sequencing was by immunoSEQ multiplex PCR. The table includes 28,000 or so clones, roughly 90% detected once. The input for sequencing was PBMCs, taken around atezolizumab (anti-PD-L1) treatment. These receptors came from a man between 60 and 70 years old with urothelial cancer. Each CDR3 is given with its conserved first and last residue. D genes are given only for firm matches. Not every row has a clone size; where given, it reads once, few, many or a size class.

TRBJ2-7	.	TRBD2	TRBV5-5	TGTGCCAGCAGCTTTGGCGGGGGGAGCCTCTCATACGAGCAGTACTTC	CASSFGGGSLSYEQYF
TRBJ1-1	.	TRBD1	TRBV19	TGTGCCAGTAACCCTCGGACAGGGCTGAACACTGAAGCTTTCTTT	CASNPRTGLNTEAFF
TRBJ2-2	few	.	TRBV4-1	TGCGCCAGCAGCCAAGGAGAGAACACCGGGGAGCTGTTTTTT	CASSQGENTGELFF
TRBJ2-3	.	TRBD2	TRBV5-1	TGCGCCAGCAGCATCCTTGGGGGGGGAATCACAGATACGCAGTATTTT	CASSILGGGITDTQYF
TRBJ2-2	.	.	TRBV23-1	TGCGCCAGCAGTTCGGTCGGGACCGGGGAGCTGTTTTTT	CASSSVGTGELFF
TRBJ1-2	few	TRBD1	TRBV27	TGTGCCAGCCCCGCAGGGGGTGGTGGCTACACCTTC	CASPAGGGGYTF
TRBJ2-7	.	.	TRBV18	TGTGCCAGCTCACGAACCGGGACTGACTTTTACGAGCAGTACTTC	CASSRTGTDFYEQYF
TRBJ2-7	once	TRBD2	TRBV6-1	TGTGCCAGCATAAAAGCGGGAAACGGGGTTTACGAGCAGTACTTC	CASIKAGNGVYEQYF
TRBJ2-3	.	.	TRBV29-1	TGCAGCGTTGATGGGCAGGGCCGCACAGATACGCAGTATTTT	CSVDGQGRTDTQYF
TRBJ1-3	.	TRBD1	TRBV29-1	TGCAGCGTGGGGACAGGGGTCTCTGGAAACACCATATATTTT	CSVGTGVSGNTIYF
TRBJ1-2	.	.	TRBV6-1	TGTGCCAGCCGTGGGGCTGCTAACTATGGCTACACCTTC	CASRGAANYGYTF
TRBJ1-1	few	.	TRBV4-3	TGCGCCAGCAGCCAAGATCGGGTAGGGGCCACTGAAGCTTTCTTT	CASSQDRVGATEAFF
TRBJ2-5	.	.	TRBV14	TGTGCCAGCAGCCACAGGGTTAAGGGAGAGACCCAGTACTTC	CASSHRVKGETQYF
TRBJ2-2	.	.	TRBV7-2	TGTGCCAGCAGCTTGAAGCGAGGCACCGGGGAGCTGTTTTTT	CASSLKRGTGELFF
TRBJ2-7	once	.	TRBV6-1	TGTGCCAGCAAGGGGTCCTACGAGCAGTACTTC	CASKGSYEQYF
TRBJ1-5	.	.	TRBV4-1	TGCGCCAGCAGCCAGAGGGCGAGTCAGCCCCAGCATTTT	CASSQRASQPQHF
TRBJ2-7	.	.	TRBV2	TGTGCCAGCAGTCGGCAGGGGACGCACGAGCAGTACTTC	CASSRQGTHEQYF
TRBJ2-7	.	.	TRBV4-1	TGCGCCAGCAGCCAAGGGGGGGTGTCAGGCCTCTACGAGCAGTACTTC	CASSQGGVSGLYEQYF
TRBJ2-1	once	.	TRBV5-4	TGTGCCAGCAGCCCGGGCGGGGTTGGGAATGAGCAGTTCTTC	CASSPGGVGNEQFF
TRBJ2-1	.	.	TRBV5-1	TGCGCCAGCAGCGAGGTTCAAGGAAATGAGCAGTTCTTC	CASSEVQGNEQFF
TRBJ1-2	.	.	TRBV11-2	TGTGCCATACCAAATAGCGGGGGTGGCTACACCTTC	CAIPNSGGGYTF
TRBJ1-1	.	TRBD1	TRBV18	TGTGCCAGCTCGGACAGGGGGCAGTCTGAAGCTTTCTTT	CASSDRGQSEAFF
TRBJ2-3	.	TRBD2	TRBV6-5	TGTGCCAGCAGTTACTCGCCGGGGGGGGGCACAGATACGCAGTATTTT	CASSYSPGGGTDTQYF
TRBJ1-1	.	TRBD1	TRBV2	TGTGCCAGCAGTGCCATACAGGGGGCGAGCACTGAAGCTTTCTTT	CASSAIQGASTEAFF
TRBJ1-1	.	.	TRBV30	TGTGCCTGGAGTGCCGGACAGTTGAACACTGAAGCTTTCTTT	CAWSAGQLNTEAFF
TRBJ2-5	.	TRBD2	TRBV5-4	TGTGCCAGCAGCTTGACCGGACTAGCGGGAAAGACCCAGTACTTC	CASSLTGLAGKTQYF
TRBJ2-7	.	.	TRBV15	TGTGCCACCAGCGGAGGGCAGGGGGACGCCTACGAGCAGTACTTC	CATSGGQGDAYEQYF
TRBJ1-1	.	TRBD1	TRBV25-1	TGTGCCAGCAGTCAACGGACAGGGGGCAACACTGAAGCTTTCTTT	CASSQRTGGNTEAFF
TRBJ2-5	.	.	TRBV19	TGTGCCAGTAGCCCGGGACTCCAATCTGGGTCATTCGAGACCCAGTACTTC	CASSPGLQSGSFETQYF
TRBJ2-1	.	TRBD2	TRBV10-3	TGTGCCATCAGCTCTCCAGCGGGAGGACTCAATGAGCAGTTCTTC	CAISSPAGGLNEQFF